The 17 T cell receptor beta chains below all came from one sample that was sequenced in a study of glioma-infiltrating T cells. Amplification of TCR alpha and beta CDR3 regions from RNA used iRepertoire nested multiplex PCR. TCRdb re-derived calls from the multiplex PCR reads in MiXCR, one entry per CDR3 protein. The repertoire includes 300,000 to 450,000 distinct CDR3 sequences, around 38% of them detected once, and 12% sits in the top ten. Sample: glioma tissue, nonneoplastic brain tissue, or PBMCs (not recorded which). These receptors were taken from a human donor with low-grade glioma or glioblastoma, undergoing nonglioma brain surgery, or in good health (not recorded which).

This clonotype was detected a few times. The V call is TRBV28, the J call TRBJ2-7, with D unresolved. This CDR3 is built from 12 residues. Germline lookup yields CDR1 MDHEN and CDR2 SYDVKM. Trimming left V 6 bases short and J 1 base short, with 7 bases between. DNA for the CDR3: TGTGCCAGCAGCAGAGTTTCCTACGAGCAGTACTTC. Its protein product is CASSRVSYEQYF.

About this clonotype: A junction boundary mismatches the germline segment, possibly from a read error. The chain uses TRBV20-1 and TRBJ2-7; 10 nucleotides align to TRBD2. The germline gives CDR1 DFQATT, CDR2 SNEGSKA (reference sequence). The CDR3 loop spans 13 amino acids. As DNA, the CDR3 is TGCGGTGCTAGGGGACTAGCGTCCTACGAGCAGTACTTC. Its translation: CGARGLASYEQYF.

The sample holds many counts of this clonotype. The genes are TRBV20-1 and TRBJ1-2; a possible D gene is TRBD1 (5 bases). The CDR3 consists of 13 residues. Trimming left V 6 bases short and J 4 bases short, with 15 bases between. Germline CDR1 is DFQATT and CDR2 is SNEGSKA (reference sequence). The CDR3 bases are TGCAGTGCGCCGGGACCGATGGCCTATGGCTACACCTTC. It yields the protein CSAPGPMAYGYTF.

CDR3 residues: CASSSMTGKDTEAFF. The DNA for the CDR3 is TGCGCCAGCAGCTCAATGACAGGGAAGGACACTGAAGCTTTCTTT. The V call is TRBV5-1, the J call TRBJ1-1; the match to TRBD1 covers 7 bases. Per germline, CDR1 SGHRS and CDR2 YFSETQ. Losses at the gene ends were 3 bases for V and 3 bases for J; bases not matched to a gene: 8. This CDR3 is 15 amino acids long.

Worth noting for this clonotype: A much larger clone differs from this one at a single base, so this may be a read error. The conserved phenylalanine or tryptophan is not found at the CDR3 terminus, so this likely reflects a read error. This chain uses TRBV4-2 with TRBJ1-1; D perhaps matches TRBD1 (6 bases). CDR3 size: 16 residues. V dropped 3 bases and J dropped 0 bases, with 14 bases sitting between them. The germline CDR1 and CDR2 sequences are LGHNA and YNFKEQ. The CDR3 DNA reads as TGTGCCAGCAGCCAGAACCCGGGACAATTGAACACTGAAGCTTTCTTG. Translating it yields CASSQNPGQLNTEAFL.

Concerning this clonotype: A much larger clone lies a single base off, so this may be a read error. V gene TRBV7-2 combines with J gene TRBJ2-4, with D tentatively TRBD2 (5 bases). The CDR3 length is 12 residues. Germline CDR1 and CDR2: SGHTA and FQGNSA. V gave up 2 bases and J gave up 9 bases, with 8 bases separating them. CDR3 coding DNA: TGTGCCAGCAGCTTACCGAGCGGCATTCAGTACTTC. Encoded protein: CASSLPSGIQYF.

Concerning this clonotype itself: At one of its ends the junction is not consistent with the germline gene, which may arise from a read error. The chain links TRBV6-2 or TRBV6-3 to TRBJ1-1, with D maybe TRBD1 (5 bases). The CDR3 runs to 14 residues. Germline V gene lookup returns CDR1 MNHEY and CDR2 SVGEGT. The CDR3 DNA sequence: TGTGACAGCACCCCTGGGGGGAAGAGAACTGAAGCTTTCTTT. Its protein product is CDSTPGGKRTEAFF.

In the case of this clonotype: A much larger clone differs from this one at a single base, so this may be a read error. V usage is TRBV28 and J usage is TRBJ2-3, with TRBD1 matching over 10 bases. Per germline, CDR1 MDHEN and CDR2 SYDVKM. This CDR3 is built from 15 residues. The CDR3 spells CAGSPTGQGADTQYF. In nucleotides, the CDR3 is TGTGCCGGCAGTCCCACAGGACAGGGGGCAGATACGCAGTATTTT.

This clonotype was recorded many times. The chain is built from TRBV15 and TRBJ2-1; D gene uncertain. CDR3 size: 13 residues. Germline CDR1 reads LNHNV; CDR2 reads YYDKDF (reference sequence). The V and J ends lost 4 bases and 6 bases respectively, with 10 bases between them. CDR3 DNA sequence: TGTGCCACCAGCATGGTTGATTTCAATGAGCAGTTCTTC. Its protein is CATSMVDFNEQFF.

This clonotype has just a few counts. This rearrangement joins TRBV28 to TRBJ1-1; a possible D gene is TRBD1 (6 bases). The CDR3 length is 16 residues. The germline gives CDR1 MDHEN, CDR2 SYDVKM. The ends were cut back, 6 bases at V and 4 bases at J, with 21 bases in the middle. CDR3 sequence (DNA): TGTGCCAGCAGCTCTACAGGGACCAGGGGCGGCACTGAAGCTTTCTTT. Residues: CASSSTGTRGGTEAFF.

At least ten counts were recorded for this clonotype. V and J are TRBV28 and TRBJ2-7; possibly TRBD1 or TRBD2 for D (5 bases each). Trimming shortened V by 6 bases and J by 6 bases, and 15 bases separated the two germline ends. From germline, CDR1 is MDHEN and CDR2 SYDVKM. The CDR3 is made up of 13 amino acids. CDR3 loop: CASRLPGTGEQYF. The CDR3 DNA reads TGTGCCAGCAGACTGCCAGGGACCGGCGAGCAGTACTTC. The whole variable domain, remainder taken from reference TRBV28 and TRBJ2-7, is DVKVTQSSRYLVKRTGEKVFLECVQDMDHENMFWYRQDPGLGLRLIYFSYDVKMKEKGDIPEGYSVSREKKERFSLILESASTNQTSMYLCASRLPGTGEQYFGPGTRLTVT.

With respect to this clonotype: A much bigger clone sits one base away, suggesting this may be a read error. The chain couples TRBV20-1 to TRBJ1-1; 7 nucleotides align to TRBD1. Germline assignment: CDR1 DFQATT and CDR2 SNEGSKA (reference sequence). This CDR3 has 14 residues. CDR3 sequence reads: CSAPRQGGRTGAFF. The CDR3, as DNA: TGCAGTGCCCCTCGACAGGGTGGTAGGACTGGAGCTTTCTTT.

A word on this clonotype: This may arise from a read error, as a much more abundant clone is one base away. The V and J genes are TRBV15 and TRBJ1-2; no clear D. The CDR3 length is 15 residues. Germline V gives CDR1 LNHNV, CDR2 YYDKDF (reference sequence). The CDR3 loop is CATSGEVNGGYGYTF. Here the CDR3 DNA reads TGTGCCACCAGCGGAGAAGTGAACGGAGGCTATGGCTACACCTTC.

The CDR3 here is CASNQGQTYEQYF. The DNA for the CDR3 is TGTGCCAGCAACCAAGGACAGACCTACGAGCAGTACTTC. The J gene is TRBJ2-7, the V gene TRBV6-1; D is possibly TRBD1 (6 bases). Germline-derived CDR1 and CDR2 are MNHNS and SASEGT. The CDR3 is 13 residues long. V was clipped by 7 bases and J by 2 bases, with 12 bases between them.

This clonotype was detected many times. The rearrangement uses TRBV6-2 or TRBV6-3 and TRBJ1-1; no clear D. The CDR3 spans 13 residues. Germline-derived CDR1 and CDR2 are MNHEY and SVGEGT. V lost 5 bases, J lost 0 bases, and 7 bases lay in between. This CDR3 reads CASSPTVNTEAFF. CDR3 coding DNA: TGTGCCAGCAGTCCCACAGTGAACACTGAAGCTTTCTTT.

The chain has TRBV4-1 and TRBJ1-3; the D is unclear. Germline values: CDR1 MGHRA, CDR2 YSYEKL. There are 15 residues in the CDR3. The V end was cut by 0 bases, the J end by 0 bases, with 6 bases between. Written as DNA, the CDR3 is TGCGCCAGCAGCCAAGACACTAGCTCTGGAAACACCATATATTTT. Protein sequence: CASSQDTSSGNTIYF.

Many counts were recorded for this clonotype. The DNA for the CDR3 is TGTGCCAGCAGCGGGGGGGTGAACACTGAAGCTTTCTTT. Protein sequence: CASSGGVNTEAFF. This chain links TRBV28 with TRBJ1-1; maybe TRBD1 (5 bases). Deletions cut 6 bases from V and 0 bases from J, with 8 bases between. This CDR3 spans 13 amino acids. CDR1 and CDR2 from the germline V gene are MDHEN and SYDVKM.